These T cell receptor beta chains were read from a single sample in a study of shared clonotypes between healthy human individuals. TCRdb keeps only in-frame clones here, not all; method: immunoSEQ multiplex PCR. The sample carries about 1.5 million clones, roughly 96% recorded once. The sample was naive CD4+ T cells sorted from blood. These receptors were taken from a man aged 25-45 years in good health. CDR3s include the opening cysteine and the closing phenylalanine or tryptophan. A D gene is named only where the DNA matches it firmly. Clone size, where shown, is once, few, many, or a class for clones that have expanded.

j_call clone_size cdr3_length v_call d_call cdr3_nt cdr3_aa
TRBJ2-7 . 17 TRBV23-1 . TGCGCCAGCAGTCAACAAGGAGGGGTCCCTACCCCATACGAGCAGTACTTC CASSQQGGVPTPYEQYF
TRBJ2-5 . 15 TRBV9 . TGTGCCAGCAGCTTGAGGGGTAGGGGGCAAGAGACCCAGTACTTC CASSLRGRGQETQYF
TRBJ2-5 . 14 TRBV7-8 . TGTGCCAGCAGCCACGGGACCCGCCAAGAGACCCAGTACTTC CASSHGTRQETQYF
TRBJ1-5 . 15 TRBV5-3 . TGTGCCAGAAGCTTGGGGAGGGTTTGCAATCAGCCCCAGCATTTT CARSLGRVCNQPQHF
TRBJ2-7 . 14 TRBV7-2 . TGTGCCAGCAGCTTACCGAGCGGTGCCTACGAGCAGTACTTC CASSLPSGAYEQYF
TRBJ1-4 . 14 TRBV5-1 . TGCGCCAGCAGCTTACAGGCGCTTAATGAAAAACTGTTTTTT CASSLQALNEKLFF
TRBJ1-4 . 13 TRBV5-4 TRBD1 TGTGCCAGCGGGGACAGGGGCGGTGAAAAACTGTTTTTT CASGDRGGEKLFF
TRBJ2-3 . 20 TRBV28 TRBD2 TGTGCCAGCACCAGAGCTGTCGGGACTAGCGGGAGGCGAGGCACAGATACGCAGTATTTT CASTRAVGTSGRRGTDTQYF
TRBJ1-3 . 14 TRBV10-3 . TGTGCCATCAGTGCCGGGACCGCGGGAAACACCATATATTTT CAISAGTAGNTIYF
TRBJ2-6 . 18 TRBV18 . TGTGCCAGCTCCCGGCCGGGGCAGGCAAGCTCTGGGGCCAACGTCCTGACTTTC CASSRPGQASSGANVLTF
TRBJ2-3 . 14 TRBV5-4 . TGTGCCAGCAGCTTACAAGTTGGCACAGATACGCAGTATTTT CASSLQVGTDTQYF
TRBJ2-7 . 14 TRBV5-6 TRBD2 TGTGCCAGCCGAGGGGCGGGACTACCCCTGGAGCAGTACTTC CASRGAGLPLEQYF
TRBJ2-5 . 13 TRBV27 TRBD2 TGTGCCAGCAGTCGTAAAGCGGGGGGGACCCAGTACTTC CASSRKAGGTQYF
TRBJ1-3 . 16 TRBV5-6 . TGTGCCAGCAGCTTGGTGGCCGGGAGCTCTGGAAACACCATATATTTT CASSLVAGSSGNTIYF
TRBJ2-7 . 17 TRBV19 TRBD2 TGTGCCAGTTCCGCGGTGGGACTAGCACCCCACGGGGACGAGCAGTACTTC CASSAVGLAPHGDEQYF
TRBJ2-6 . 19 TRBV7-2 . TGTGCCAGCAGCTTAGCGTGGGGGCGGGGGAGTGCTGGGGCCAACGTCCTGACTTTC CASSLAWGRGSAGANVLTF
TRBJ2-7 . 14 TRBV5-1 . TGCGCCAGCAGCTTGGACGCGGGGAGCTACGAGCAGTACTTC CASSLDAGSYEQYF
TRBJ1-1 . 15 TRBV4-3 TRBD1 TGCGCCAGCAGCCAGGGGACAGGTCGGGACACTGAAGCTTTCTTT CASSQGTGRDTEAFF
TRBJ2-3 once 17 TRBV7-9 TRBD2 TGTGCCAGCAGCTTCGGCGGGCTAGCGGGCAACACAGATACGCAGTATTTT CASSFGGLAGNTDTQYF
TRBJ1-2 . 13 TRBV5-1 . TGCGCCAGCAGCTTGGGGGACCTCTATGGCTACACCTTC CASSLGDLYGYTF
TRBJ2-1 . 16 TRBV7-8 TRBD2 TGTGCCAGCAGCTTCGTGGCTAGCGGCTCCTACAATGAGCAGTTCTTC CASSFVASGSYNEQFF
TRBJ1-5 . 14 TRBV18 . TGTGCCAGCTCACCGGGGCAGTTCAATCAGCCCCAGCATTTT CASSPGQFNQPQHF
TRBJ2-1 . 19 TRBV7-2 TRBD2 TGTGCCAGCAGCTTACCTACTAGCGGGAACCAATATGGATTTGGTGAGCAGTTCTTC CASSLPTSGNQYGFGEQFF
TRBJ2-3 . 14 TRBV4-3 . TGCGCCAGCTTTGCTTCGGGAGCCTCAGATACGCAGTATTTT CASFASGASDTQYF
TRBJ2-3 . 17 TRBV19 . TGTGCCAGTAGTATCATCCCGGTGGCTAGCGGCACAGATACGCAGTATTTT CASSIIPVASGTDTQYF
TRBJ1-1 . 11 TRBV6-1 . TGTGCCACCCGAGAGGGGACTGAAGCTTTCTTT CATREGTEAFF
TRBJ2-3 . 18 TRBV10-1 TRBD2 TGCGCCAGCAGTGAAATCCCCGGGAGGCAGGGCTCCACAGATACGCAGTATTTT CASSEIPGRQGSTDTQYF
TRBJ2-2 . 15 TRBV5-1 . TGCGCCAGCAGCTTGGTTACGACGAACACCGGGGAGCTGTTTTTT CASSLVTTNTGELFF
TRBJ2-3 . 15 TRBV5-1 TRBD1 TGCGCCAGCAGCAGCGGACAGGGATTCACAGATACGCAGTATTTT CASSSGQGFTDTQYF
TRBJ1-1 . 16 TRBV28 . TGTGCCAGTTTGCCCGCCTTGGGGGGGGTGAACACTGAAGCTTTCTTT CASLPALGGVNTEAFF
TRBJ2-7 . 14 TRBV19 . TGTGCCAGTAGTATCAGAGTTGGGCTTTACGAGCAGTACTTC CASSIRVGLYEQYF
TRBJ2-2 . 12 TRBV15 . TGTGCCACCAGCAGAAGGACCGGGGAGCTGTTTTTT CATSRRTGELFF
TRBJ1-2 . 12 TRBV15 TRBD1 TGTGCCACCAGCACAAACAGGGGCGGCTACACCTTC CATSTNRGGYTF
TRBJ1-2 . 16 TRBV19 TRBD1 TGTGCCAGTAGTATCGTATCGGGGACAGCCGTTGATGGCTACACCTTC CASSIVSGTAVDGYTF
TRBJ2-3 . 16 TRBV9 . TGTGCCAGCAGCGTAGACGGGAGAAAAAGCACAGATACGCAGTATTTT CASSVDGRKSTDTQYF
TRBJ2-3 . 13 TRBV7-2 . TGTGCCAGCAGCTGGGACTGGGCAGATACGCAGTATTTT CASSWDWADTQYF
TRBJ2-5 . 13 TRBV5-4 . TGTGCCAGCAGCTTAAGACAGCAAGAGACCCAGTACTTC CASSLRQQETQYF
TRBJ2-1 . 15 TRBV7-6 TRBD2 TGTGCCAGCAGCCCCCGGCTAGCGGGCCACAATGAGCAGTTCTTC CASSPRLAGHNEQFF